This T cell receptor beta chain was found in a study of radiation and T cells in renal cell carcinoma. Some clones are missing from TCRdb's copy, which holds only in-frame ones; the method was immunoSEQ multiplex PCR. The table has about 170,000 clones, 88% seen once. Germline-derived CDR1 and CDR2 are SNHLY and FYNNEI. V dropped 2 bases and J dropped 0 bases, with 5 bases sitting between them. The CDR3 covers 14 residues. Stated time point: blood 4 weeks post-SBRT, at nephrectomy. Treatment meaning: 15 Gy SBRT to primary tumor, nephrectomy 4 weeks later. The rearrangement links TRBV2 to TRBJ1-5, with D uncertain. This receptor was taken from a woman in her fifties or sixties with renal cell carcinoma. The sample was blood, taken from a patient whose treatment included radiotherapy and nephrectomy. CDR3 amino acids: CASSEQISNQPQHF. CDR3 coding DNA: TGTGCCAGCAGTGAACAGATTAGCAATCAGCCCCAGCATTTT.